These T cell receptor beta chains were read from a single sample in a study of blood T cells in healthy people across ages. TCRdb used MiXCR to reprocess the 5' RACE reads, holding one entry per CDR3 protein. The sample yields approximately 1,000,000 distinct CDR3 sequences, roughly two fifths seen once. Material: blood. The receptor source for this set is a man aged 18-30 years in good health. Both conserved end residues are part of each CDR3. Each record gives: V gene, D gene, J gene, clone size, CDR3 DNA, CDR3 protein. The D gene is left open where the match is weak. Expanded clones get a size class; other rows say once, few or many, or leave the size out.

v_gene: TRBV9; d_gene: TRBD1; j_gene: TRBJ1-6; abundance: few; CDR3nt: TGTGCCAGCAGCGTAGTACAGGGGCGCGATTCACCCCTCCACTTT; CDR3aa: CASSVVQGRDSPLHF
v_gene: TRBV2; d_gene: NA; j_gene: TRBJ1-2; abundance: few; CDR3nt: TGTGCCAGCAAAACCCGGGCCCCCCATGGCTACACCTTC; CDR3aa: CASKTRAPHGYTF
v_gene: TRBV20-1; d_gene: TRBD1; j_gene: TRBJ2-7; abundance: NA; CDR3nt: TGCAGTGCTAGGACAGGGCCCCTATACGAGCAGTACTTC; CDR3aa: CSARTGPLYEQYF
v_gene: TRBV4-3; d_gene: TRBD1; j_gene: TRBJ1-4; abundance: NA; CDR3nt: TGCGCCAGCAGCCAAGATCGAACAGGGGAGGGAAAACTGTTTTTT; CDR3aa: CASSQDRTGEGKLFF
v_gene: TRBV12-3/TRBV12-4; d_gene: TRBD1; j_gene: TRBJ1-1; abundance: many; CDR3nt: TGTGCCAGCAGTTCGACAGGGGGTGGGACTGAAGCTTTCTTT; CDR3aa: CASSSTGGGTEAFF
v_gene: TRBV7-9; d_gene: TRBD2; j_gene: TRBJ2-3; abundance: few; CDR3nt: TGTGCCAGCAGCCAAGGACTAGCGGGGGGGCCAGCAGATACGCAGTATTTT; CDR3aa: CASSQGLAGGPADTQYF
v_gene: TRBV6-6; d_gene: NA; j_gene: TRBJ2-2; abundance: NA; CDR3nt: TGTGCCAGCAGTTACTCAGTAAACACCGGGGAGCTGTTTTTT; CDR3aa: CASSYSVNTGELFF
v_gene: TRBV27; d_gene: TRBD1; j_gene: TRBJ1-1; abundance: many; CDR3nt: TGTGCCAGCAGTCCCTCCCGCCGGGACAGGGATACTGAAGCTTTCTTT; CDR3aa: CASSPSRRDRDTEAFF
v_gene: TRBV27; d_gene: TRBD1; j_gene: TRBJ1-2; abundance: few; CDR3nt: TGTGCCAGCAGTCCCAGAGGAAGGGGGCATGGCTACACCTTC; CDR3aa: CASSPRGRGHGYTF
v_gene: TRBV9; d_gene: NA; j_gene: TRBJ2-7; abundance: NA; CDR3nt: TGTGCCAGCAGCGTATCAGGTTTAGCCTACGAGCAGTACTTC; CDR3aa: CASSVSGLAYEQYF
v_gene: TRBV6-1; d_gene: NA; j_gene: TRBJ2-2; abundance: NA; CDR3nt: TGTGCCAGCAGTGAAGGCAGGGCGGAAGGGGAGCTGTTTTTT; CDR3aa: CASSEGRAEGELFF
v_gene: TRBV28; d_gene: TRBD2; j_gene: TRBJ2-3; abundance: few; CDR3nt: TGTGCCAGCGGAACTTCGGCTAGCGGGGGAATCGGGGATACGCAGTATTTT; CDR3aa: CASGTSASGGIGDTQYF
v_gene: TRBV5-1; d_gene: NA; j_gene: TRBJ2-2; abundance: once; CDR3nt: TGCGCCAGCAGCTTGGAGTTGGCGGCGAACACCGGGGAGCTGTTTTTT; CDR3aa: CASSLELAANTGELFF
v_gene: TRBV7-9; d_gene: NA; j_gene: TRBJ2-6; abundance: NA; CDR3nt: TGTGCCAGCCCCAGTGCCAACGTCCTGACTTTC; CDR3aa: CASPSANVLTF
v_gene: TRBV20-1; d_gene: TRBD1; j_gene: TRBJ1-4; abundance: NA; CDR3nt: TGCAGTGCAGGGGGGACAGCAACTAATGAAAAACTGTTTTTT; CDR3aa: CSAGGTATNEKLFF
v_gene: TRBV6-2/TRBV6-3; d_gene: NA; j_gene: TRBJ2-7; abundance: NA; CDR3nt: TGTGCCAGCAGTTACTCGGTCGGAAGGAGGTACAATGAGCAGTACTTC; CDR3aa: CASSYSVGRRYNEQYF
v_gene: TRBV7-9; d_gene: TRBD2; j_gene: TRBJ2-2; abundance: NA; CDR3nt: TGTGCCAGCAGCGATACTAGCGCCGGGGAGCTGTTTTTT; CDR3aa: CASSDTSAGELFF
v_gene: TRBV6-5; d_gene: NA; j_gene: TRBJ2-1; abundance: NA; CDR3nt: TGTGCCAGCAGTTACTCGGCGTGGGCCTACAATGAGCAGTTCTTC; CDR3aa: CASSYSAWAYNEQFF
v_gene: TRBV7-2; d_gene: NA; j_gene: TRBJ1-5; abundance: NA; CDR3nt: TGTGCCAGCAGCTTACAGGGGAGGCAGCCCCAGCATTTT; CDR3aa: CASSLQGRQPQHF
v_gene: TRBV4-3; d_gene: TRBD2; j_gene: TRBJ2-1; abundance: few; CDR3nt: TGCGCCAGCAGCCAAGAGGGAGGGCCATACAATGAGCAGTTCTTC; CDR3aa: CASSQEGGPYNEQFF
v_gene: TRBV5-1; d_gene: NA; j_gene: TRBJ1-2; abundance: few; CDR3nt: TGCGCCAGCAGCTCCGGGACCATCGGACTCTATGGCTACACCTTC; CDR3aa: CASSSGTIGLYGYTF
v_gene: TRBV13; d_gene: TRBD1; j_gene: TRBJ2-5; abundance: once; CDR3nt: TGTGCCAGCAGCTTACAGGGGGTGAGTCGAGAGACCCAGTACTTC; CDR3aa: CASSLQGVSRETQYF
v_gene: TRBV12-3/TRBV12-4; d_gene: NA; j_gene: TRBJ1-2; abundance: NA; CDR3nt: TGTGCCAGCAGTTCTGTCACAGGGTGTGGCTACACCTTC; CDR3aa: CASSSVTGCGYTF
v_gene: TRBV6-6; d_gene: NA; j_gene: TRBJ1-5; abundance: NA; CDR3nt: TGTGCCAGTTGGGGGGCAGGGAATCAGCCCCAGCATTTT; CDR3aa: CASWGAGNQPQHF
v_gene: TRBV20-1; d_gene: NA; j_gene: TRBJ2-4; abundance: few; CDR3nt: TGCAGTGCTTGTAGCCAAGAAAGGATAGCCAAAAACATTCAGTACTTC; CDR3aa: CSACSQERIAKNIQYF
v_gene: TRBV6-5; d_gene: NA; j_gene: TRBJ2-3; abundance: few; CDR3nt: TGTGCCAGCAGATGGGACCCCACAGATACGCAGTATTTT; CDR3aa: CASRWDPTDTQYF
v_gene: TRBV6-5; d_gene: NA; j_gene: TRBJ1-2; abundance: few; CDR3nt: TGTGCCAGCAGGCCTAGTAGCTATGGCTACACCTTC; CDR3aa: CASRPSSYGYTF
v_gene: TRBV2; d_gene: NA; j_gene: TRBJ2-2; abundance: NA; CDR3nt: TGTGCCACTAAAAGGGGATACACCGGGGAGCTGTTTTTT; CDR3aa: CATKRGYTGELFF
v_gene: TRBV20-1; d_gene: NA; j_gene: TRBJ1-2; abundance: NA; CDR3nt: TGCAGTGCTAGAGAGACCCCCACAGGGTTGGTTGGCTACACCTTC; CDR3aa: CSARETPTGLVGYTF
v_gene: TRBV20-1; d_gene: TRBD1; j_gene: TRBJ2-1; abundance: NA; CDR3nt: TGCTGTGCTAGACCCGATCTGCGACAGGGGCCGACCTACAATGAGCAGTTCTTC; CDR3aa: CCARPDLRQGPTYNEQFF
v_gene: TRBV4-2; d_gene: TRBD2; j_gene: TRBJ2-1; abundance: NA; CDR3nt: TGTGCCAGCAGCCAACGTTCCGGGGGGGCGCCTTATGGGCAGTTCTTC; CDR3aa: CASSQRSGGAPYGQFF
v_gene: TRBV29-1; d_gene: TRBD1; j_gene: TRBJ1-2; abundance: NA; CDR3nt: TGCAGCGTTCGGGCAGGGGGCAGCTATGGCTACACCTTC; CDR3aa: CSVRAGGSYGYTF
v_gene: TRBV14; d_gene: TRBD2; j_gene: TRBJ2-3; abundance: NA; CDR3nt: TGTGCCAGCAGGAGCGGGGGGGCCACAGATACGCAGTATTTT; CDR3aa: CASRSGGATDTQYF
v_gene: TRBV5-1; d_gene: NA; j_gene: TRBJ2-4; abundance: few; CDR3nt: TGCGCCAGCAGCTTCGGACAGCCAGGGGAAAACATTCAGTACTTC; CDR3aa: CASSFGQPGENIQYF
v_gene: TRBV6-5; d_gene: TRBD1; j_gene: TRBJ2-1; abundance: many; CDR3nt: TGTGCCAGCAGTAGACAGGGGGTTCACAATGAGCAGTTCTTC; CDR3aa: CASSRQGVHNEQFF
v_gene: TRBV20-1; d_gene: NA; j_gene: TRBJ1-4; abundance: NA; CDR3nt: TGCAGTGCTAGGACTTCGGACGGTGTCGAAAAACTGTTTTTT; CDR3aa: CSARTSDGVEKLFF
v_gene: TRBV20-1; d_gene: NA; j_gene: TRBJ2-3; abundance: few; CDR3nt: TGCAGTGCTAGTAGGGGGTGGGCCCCATTGAATACGCAGTATTTT; CDR3aa: CSASRGWAPLNTQYF
v_gene: TRBV3-1; d_gene: NA; j_gene: TRBJ2-6; abundance: few; CDR3nt: TGTGCCAGCAGACCTACTGGGGCCAACGTCCTGACTTTC; CDR3aa: CASRPTGANVLTF
v_gene: TRBV6-2/TRBV6-3; d_gene: TRBD2; j_gene: TRBJ2-3; abundance: NA; CDR3nt: TGTGCCAGCAGTTACCTTGAGGGGACTAGCACAGATATGCAGTATTTT; CDR3aa: CASSYLEGTSTDMQYF
v_gene: TRBV6-6; d_gene: NA; j_gene: TRBJ2-3; abundance: NA; CDR3nt: TGTGCCAGCGGCTATTTAGCAGGTGGTATAACAGATACGCAGTATTTT; CDR3aa: CASGYLAGGITDTQYF
v_gene: TRBV6-2/TRBV6-3; d_gene: TRBD2; j_gene: TRBJ2-7; abundance: NA; CDR3nt: TGTGCCAGCAGCTCTAAACCAGGACTAGCGGGGGTTTACAATGAGCAGTACTTC; CDR3aa: CASSSKPGLAGVYNEQYF
v_gene: TRBV20-1; d_gene: NA; j_gene: TRBJ2-4; abundance: NA; CDR3nt: TGCAGTGCTAGAGGTCCCCAGGCCAATGAGCAGTACTTC; CDR3aa: CSARGPQANEQYF
v_gene: TRBV12-5; d_gene: TRBD1; j_gene: TRBJ1-1; abundance: NA; CDR3nt: TGTGCTAGTGGTTTGACAGGGGGGAACACTGAAGCTTTCTTT; CDR3aa: CASGLTGGNTEAFF
v_gene: TRBV7-8; d_gene: TRBD1; j_gene: TRBJ2-1; abundance: few; CDR3nt: TGTGCCAGCAGCTTAGGACGCAGGGGGTCCTTTTACAATGAGCAGTTCTTC; CDR3aa: CASSLGRRGSFYNEQFF
v_gene: TRBV4-3; d_gene: NA; j_gene: TRBJ2-1; abundance: NA; CDR3nt: TGCGCCAGCAGCCAGGCCTCCTGGGGTTCCTATGAGCAGTTCTTC; CDR3aa: CASSQASWGSYEQFF
v_gene: TRBV7-3; d_gene: NA; j_gene: TRBJ1-1; abundance: NA; CDR3nt: TGTGCCAGCAGCCCCAGGGTGGGCACTGAAGCTTTCTTT; CDR3aa: CASSPRVGTEAFF
v_gene: TRBV2; d_gene: TRBD2; j_gene: TRBJ2-7; abundance: NA; CDR3nt: TGTGCCACTCAGGCGGGGGAAAGGGAGCAGTACTTC; CDR3aa: CATQAGEREQYF
v_gene: TRBV5-6; d_gene: NA; j_gene: TRBJ1-5; abundance: NA; CDR3nt: TGTGCCAGCAGCGATAGGGTAGTTAGCAATCAGCCCCAGCATTTT; CDR3aa: CASSDRVVSNQPQHF
v_gene: TRBV7-9; d_gene: NA; j_gene: TRBJ2-1; abundance: NA; CDR3nt: TGTGCCAGCAGCTTTACGGGACGTTCCTACAATGAGCAGTTCTTC; CDR3aa: CASSFTGRSYNEQFF
v_gene: TRBV20-1; d_gene: NA; j_gene: TRBJ2-7; abundance: few; CDR3nt: TGCAGTGCTGCATCTCTCGCGGGTCTCTACGAGCAGTACTTC; CDR3aa: CSAASLAGLYEQYF
v_gene: TRBV10-3; d_gene: NA; j_gene: TRBJ1-1; abundance: few; CDR3nt: TGTGCCATCAGTGATGGGAACACTGAAGCTTTCTTT; CDR3aa: CAISDGNTEAFF
v_gene: TRBV12-3/TRBV12-4; d_gene: TRBD1; j_gene: TRBJ2-7; abundance: NA; CDR3nt: TGTGCCAGCAGTTTGAGGGGGCAGGGGAACTACGAGCAGTACTTC; CDR3aa: CASSLRGQGNYEQYF
v_gene: TRBV25-1; d_gene: NA; j_gene: TRBJ1-2; abundance: NA; CDR3nt: TGTGCCAGCAGTGAATCAGGCAGAACCTTTAACTATGGCTACACCTTC; CDR3aa: CASSESGRTFNYGYTF
v_gene: TRBV7-9; d_gene: TRBD1; j_gene: TRBJ1-1; abundance: NA; CDR3nt: TGTGCCAGCAGCCCTACGACAGGGGGGTCAACCGAAGCTTTCTTT; CDR3aa: CASSPTTGGSTEAFF
v_gene: TRBV4-2; d_gene: NA; j_gene: TRBJ1-5; abundance: NA; CDR3nt: TGTGCCAGCAGCCAAGACAGGGTGAGCAATCAGCCCCAGCATTTT; CDR3aa: CASSQDRVSNQPQHF
v_gene: TRBV14; d_gene: NA; j_gene: TRBJ1-2; abundance: few; CDR3nt: TGTGCCAGCAGCCAACTCCAGTCGGGGGCACTGGGAAACTATGGCTACACCTTC; CDR3aa: CASSQLQSGALGNYGYTF
v_gene: TRBV24-1; d_gene: TRBD1; j_gene: TRBJ1-2; abundance: NA; CDR3nt: TGTGCCACCAGTGATACGGGGACAGGGGCTGGCTACACCTTC; CDR3aa: CATSDTGTGAGYTF